The sequence of this T cell receptor beta chain was determined in a study of blood T cell repertoires in COVID-19. Measured with immunoSEQ multiplex PCR; TCRdb has only the in-frame clones, and not every one. The sample includes 200,000 to 300,000 clones, more than 85% of them seen just once. One Seattle source followed patients from active infection through their disease course. Germline CDR1 is SGHNT and CDR2 is YYREEE (reference sequence). The J segment lost 0 bases and the V segment lost 4 bases, leaving 5 bases of the junction unmatched. The CDR3 covers 16 residues. This chain joins TRBV5-4 and TRBJ1-1; TRBD1 aligns across 11 bases. The sequence derives from a woman in her sixties with COVID-19, enrolled during active disease. The source material was peripheral blood. The CDR3 DNA reads as TGTGCCAGCAGCGAGGGACAGGGGGTAGTGAACACTGAAGCTTTCTTT. This sequence encodes CASSEGQGVVNTEAFF. Together with reference TRBV5-4 and TRBJ1-1, the CDR3 gives the full variable domain: ETGVTQSPTHLIKTRGQQVTLRCSSQSGHNTVSWYQQALGQGPQFIFQYYREEENGRGNFPPRFSGLQFPNYSSELNVNALELDDSALYLCASSEGQGVVNTEAFFGQGTRLTVV.